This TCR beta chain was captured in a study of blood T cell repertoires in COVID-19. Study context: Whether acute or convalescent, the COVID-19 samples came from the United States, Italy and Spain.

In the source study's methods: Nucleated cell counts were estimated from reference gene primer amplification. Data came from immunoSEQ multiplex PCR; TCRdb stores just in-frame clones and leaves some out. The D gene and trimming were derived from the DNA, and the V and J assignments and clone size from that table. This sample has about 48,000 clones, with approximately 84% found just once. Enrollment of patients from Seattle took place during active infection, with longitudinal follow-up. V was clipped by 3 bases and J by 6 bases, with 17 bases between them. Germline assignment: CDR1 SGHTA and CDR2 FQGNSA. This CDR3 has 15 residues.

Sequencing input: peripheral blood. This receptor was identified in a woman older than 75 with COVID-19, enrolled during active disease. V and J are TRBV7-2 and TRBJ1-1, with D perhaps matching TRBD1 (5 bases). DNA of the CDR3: TGTGCCAGCAGCTTGCTCATCGGGGGGGAGTCTGAAGCTTTCTTT. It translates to CASSLLIGGESEAFF.